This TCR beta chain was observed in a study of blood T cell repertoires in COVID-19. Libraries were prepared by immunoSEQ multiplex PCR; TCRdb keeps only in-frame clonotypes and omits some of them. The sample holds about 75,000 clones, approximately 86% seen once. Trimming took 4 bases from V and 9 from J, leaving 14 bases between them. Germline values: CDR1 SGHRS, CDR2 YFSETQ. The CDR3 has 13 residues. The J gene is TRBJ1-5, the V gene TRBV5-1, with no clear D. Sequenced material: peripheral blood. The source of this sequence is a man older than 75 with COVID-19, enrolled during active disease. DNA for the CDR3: TGCGCCAGCAGCCTTGAGATCGCGGGGCCCCAGCATTTT. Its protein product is CASSLEIAGPQHF.